The TCR beta chain under discussion was sequenced for a study of cytomegalovirus exposure and HLA in healthy donors. This clone was counted once. The CDR3 sequence is 11 residues long. V lost 0 bases, J lost 9 bases, and 7 bases lay in between. Germline V gives CDR1 SGHRS, CDR2 YFSETQ. Donors were nominally healthy when sampled, though unrecorded immune exposures were likely. Primers: 60 Vbeta forward and 13 Jbeta reverse. The protocol was immunoSEQ multiplex PCR, while the TCRdb copy is restricted to in-frame clones and leaves out a portion. The data show some 170,000 clones, with over 75% seen just once and 6.3% held by the top ten.

Source material: PBMCs. This receptor was identified in a man in his forties or fifties in good health and CMV-seropositive. The chain combines TRBV5-1 with TRBJ2-7, with D perhaps TRBD2 (5 bases). The CDR3 DNA follows: TGCGCCAGCAGCTTGGATGGAGGGCAGTACTTC. As protein: CASSLDGGQYF.